Following are 18 T cell receptor beta chains from one sample sequenced in a study of shared clonotypes between healthy human individuals. Clones were sequenced by immunoSEQ multiplex PCR, and TCRdb holds only the in-frame ones, with some missing. The data hold roughly 2.5 million clones, with around 94% observed a single time. Sequences were obtained from naive CD4+ T cells sorted from blood. Subset indicated: CD45RA+ positively selected. These receptors all stem from a young man in good health.

Remarks on this clone: The junction differs from germline at one of its ends, possibly a read error. The chain recombines TRBV2 with TRBJ2-3, with D perhaps TRBD2 (6 bases). Germline V gene sequence: CDR1 SNHLY, CDR2 FYNNEI. The CDR3 is made up of 14 amino acids. This chain's CDR3 is CASTEGLIPDTQYF. The CDR3 nucleotides read TGTGCCAGCACTGAAGGACTAATCCCAGATACGCAGTATTTT.

This clone was picked up one time. The chain uses TRBV9 and TRBJ2-5; 7 bases agree with TRBD2. V trimming: 0 bases; J trimming: 2 bases; junction bases outside the gene matches: 7. Germline V CDR1 and CDR2: SGDLS, YYNGEE. CDR3 length equals 16 residues. The DNA for the CDR3 is TGTGCCAGCAGCGTAGGGGGAGCGGGGAAGCAAGAGACCCAGTACTTC. Translation gives CASSVGGAGKQETQYF.

The chain links TRBV4-1 to TRBJ1-5, with D possibly being TRBD1 (6 bases). From germline, CDR1 is MGHRA and CDR2 YSYEKL. The V end lost 1 base, the J end lost 5 bases, and 15 bases lay between the germline ends. The CDR3 has 16 amino acids. CDR3 coding DNA: TGCGCCAGCAGCCAAGTTGGCAGGGGCCTCGATCAGCCCCAGCATTTT. The encoded protein is CASSQVGRGLDQPQHF.

The rearrangement links TRBV5-5 to TRBJ2-5; the D gene is possibly TRBD2 (6 bases). Germline assignment: CDR1 SGHKS and CDR2 YYEKEE (reference sequence). This CDR3 spans 17 amino acids. The V end was cut by 1 base, the J end by 6 bases, with 22 bases between. The CDR3 region is CASSLSFASALTQTQYF. CDR3 coding DNA: TGTGCCAGCAGCTTGTCGTTTGCTAGCGCCCTAACGCAGACCCAGTACTTC.

This chain uses TRBV28 with TRBJ2-2; 10 nucleotides line up with TRBD2. This CDR3 spans 17 amino acids. Germline V gives CDR1 MDHEN, CDR2 SYDVKM. The V segment lost 3 bases and the J segment 0 bases; nucleotides outside the gene matches: 4. CDR3 sequence: CASSLGLAGANTGELFF. The CDR3 nucleotides read TGTGCCAGCAGTTTGGGGCTAGCGGGAGCGAACACCGGGGAGCTGTTTTTT.

About this clone: The same CDR3 arises from other DNA sequences in this sample as well. The chain uses TRBV6-5 and TRBJ2-7; 13 nucleotides align to TRBD2. The CDR3 length is 14 residues. Unmatched junction bases numbered 3, after V lost 7 bases and J lost 3 bases. Germline loops: CDR1 MNHEY, CDR2 SVGAGI. CDR3: CASTRTSGSYEQYF. In nucleotides, the CDR3 is TGTGCCAGCACCCGGACTAGCGGGAGCTACGAGCAGTACTTC.

The J gene is TRBJ1-5, the V gene TRBV30; D unresolved. Trimming pared 4 bases from V and 2 bases from J, leaving 15 bases between. Germline V gene data show CDR1 as GTSNPN and CDR2 as SVGIG (reference sequence). The CDR3 consists of 15 residues. Here the CDR3 reads CAWTPNSGGNQPQHF. The DNA of the CDR3 is TGTGCCTGGACCCCGAATTCGGGTGGCAATCAGCCCCAGCATTTT. Using reference TRBV30 and TRBJ1-5 for the parts outside the CDR3, the full variable domain is SQTIHQWPATLVQPVGSPLSLECTVEGTSNPNLYWYRQAAGRGLQLLFYSVGIGQISSEVPQNLSASRPQDRQFILSSKKLLLSDSGFYLCAWTPNSGGNQPQHFGDGTRLSIL.

The chain carries TRBV4-3 and TRBJ1-3; D gene unclear. The V gene lost 0 bases and the J gene lost 2 bases, with 11 bases spanning the gap. Per germline, CDR1 LGHNA and CDR2 YSLEER. The CDR3 totals 16 residues. CDR3 in DNA: TGCGCCAGCAGCCAAGATCTAAGGCAGACTGGAAACACCATATATTTT. Translating it yields CASSQDLRQTGNTIYF.

This CDR3 is CASSSGIGSGDYNEQFF. The CDR3 nucleotides read TGTGCCAGCAGCTCAGGTATAGGGTCGGGAGACTACAATGAGCAGTTCTTC. V and J are TRBV11-2 and TRBJ2-1; D possibly corresponds to TRBD2 (6 bases). The CDR3 is 17 residues long. Trimming stripped 4 bases from V and 3 bases from J, with 19 bases between. Germline CDR1 and CDR2: SGHAT and FQNNGV.

The V and J genes are TRBV18 and TRBJ1-1, with a tentative D call TRBD1 (5 bases). Germline V gene lookup returns CDR1 KGHSH and CDR2 LQKENI. This CDR3 is 17 amino acids long. Trimming left V 3 bases short and J 0 bases short, with 17 bases between. The CDR3 region is CASSPYNEGRMNTEAFF. The CDR3 DNA follows: TGTGCCAGCTCACCGTACAATGAGGGGAGAATGAACACTGAAGCTTTCTTT.

This clone was picked up one time. The chain is built from TRBV6-5 and TRBJ2-5, with 9 bases identical to TRBD1. The length of the CDR3 is 15 residues. The V gene's germline CDR1 is MNHEY and CDR2 SVGAGI. CDR3 region: CASGPGQGTQETQYF. The DNA for the CDR3 is TGTGCTTCCGGCCCGGGACAGGGAACCCAAGAGACCCAGTACTTC.

The chain joins TRBV27 to TRBJ2-7; possible D gene TRBD2, 7 bases. Trimming cost V 10 bases and J 1 base, with 20 bases left between them. The CDR3 runs to 15 residues. CDR1 MNHEY and CDR2 SMNVEV come from the germline V gene (reference sequence). This chain's CDR3 is CATSWGASGSYEQYF. As DNA, the CDR3 is TGTGCCACCTCCTGGGGGGCTAGCGGATCCTACGAGCAGTACTTC.

The J gene is TRBJ2-2, the V gene TRBV5-4; TRBD1 is a possible D gene (6 bases). The CDR3 is 16 residues long. The germline CDR1 and CDR2 sequences are SGHNT and YYREEE (reference sequence). V dropped 0 bases and J dropped 0 bases, with 9 bases sitting between them. The CDR3 loop reads CASSLAGQSNTGELFF. CDR3 DNA: TGTGCCAGCAGCTTGGCCGGACAGTCGAACACCGGGGAGCTGTTTTTT.

The chain is built from TRBV5-5 and TRBJ2-2, with D unresolved. Trimming cost V 7 bases and J 3 bases, with 13 bases left between them. The CDR3 length is 14 residues. Germline CDR1 and CDR2: SGHKS and YYEKEE (reference sequence). CDR3 amino acids: CASFPIRDTGELFF. The CDR3 DNA is TGTGCCAGCTTCCCAATACGCGACACCGGGGAGCTGTTTTTT.

The CDR3 DNA reads TGTGCCAGTAGTATAAGTTTTGGGACAGCCAGCTCCTACAATGAGCAGTTCTTC. This gives the protein CASSISFGTASSYNEQFF. The chain carries TRBV19 and TRBJ2-1; 7 bases map to TRBD1. The V gene's germline CDR1 is LNHDA and CDR2 SQIVND (reference sequence). The CDR3 is 18 residues long. The trim removed 2 bases at V and 0 bases at J, leaving 10 bases unmatched.

The V gene is TRBV14, the J gene TRBJ1-6; D gene ambiguous. The CDR3 is made up of 15 amino acids. Germline V gene data show CDR1 as SGHDN and CDR2 as FVKESK. The germline V and J ends were trimmed by 0 bases and 8 bases, with 11 bases remaining between them. Here the CDR3 DNA reads TGTGCCAGCAGCCAAGATGGGAGGGCACATTCACCCCTCCACTTT. It codes for CASSQDGRAHSPLHF.

CDR3 region: CASSSPGLYNEQFF. DNA of the CDR3: TGTGCCAGCAGCTCCCCGGGACTTTACAATGAGCAGTTCTTC. The chain has TRBV11-3 and TRBJ2-1; the D gene is possibly TRBD2 (6 bases). The CDR3 is 14 amino acids. Trimming shortened V by 4 bases and J by 4 bases, and 11 bases separated the two germline ends. The germline V gene encodes CDR1 SGHNT and CDR2 YENEEA.

The chain has TRBV7-2 and TRBJ1-4; TRBD1 matches at 7 bases. CDR1 SGHTA and CDR2 FQGNSA come from the germline V gene. J gave up 8 bases and V 5 bases, and 8 bases lay outside the gene matches. CDR3 length equals 14 residues. CDR3 sequence: CASSDDRVGEKLFF. CDR3 bases: TGTGCCAGCAGCGACGACAGGGTAGGAGAAAAACTGTTTTTT. The whole variable domain, filled in from reference TRBV7-2 and TRBJ1-4, reads GAGVSQSPSNKVTEKGKDVELRCDPISGHTALYWYRQSLGQGLEFLIYFQGNSAPDKSGLPSDRFSAERTGGSVSTLTIQRTQQEDSAVYLCASSDDRVGEKLFFGSGTQLSVL.